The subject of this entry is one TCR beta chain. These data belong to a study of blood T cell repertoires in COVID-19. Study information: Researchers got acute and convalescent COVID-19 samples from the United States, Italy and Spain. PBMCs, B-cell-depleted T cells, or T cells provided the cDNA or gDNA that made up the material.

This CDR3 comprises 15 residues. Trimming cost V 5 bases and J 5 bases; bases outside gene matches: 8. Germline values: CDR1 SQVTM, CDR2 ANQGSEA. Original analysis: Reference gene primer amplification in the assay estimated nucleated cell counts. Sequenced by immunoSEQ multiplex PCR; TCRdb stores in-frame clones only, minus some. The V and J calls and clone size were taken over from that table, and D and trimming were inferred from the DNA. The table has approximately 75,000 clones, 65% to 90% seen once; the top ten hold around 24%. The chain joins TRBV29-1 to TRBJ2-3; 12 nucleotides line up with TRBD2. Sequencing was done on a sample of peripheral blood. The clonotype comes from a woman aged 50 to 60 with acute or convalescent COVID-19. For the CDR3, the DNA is TGCAGCGTTAAAAGGACTAGCGGGGAGAGAGATACGCAGTATTTT. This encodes CSVKRTSGERDTQYF.